A single TCR beta chain is shown here with its context. This table comes from immunoSEQ multiplex PCR, and its TCRdb copy is limited to in-frame clones, with some not included. The repertoire holds roughly 29,000 clones, with roughly 91% as singletons. This sample is drawn from a study of T cell changes during pregnancy in multiple sclerosis. Germline V gives CDR1 LNHDA, CDR2 SQIVND (reference sequence). CDR3 length: 15 residues. The V and J ends lost 5 bases and 2 bases, in that order; junction bases with no gene match: 9. The sequencing here drew on CD8+ T cells from peripheral blood mononuclear cells, taken before pregnancy. The chain links TRBV19 to TRBJ2-7, with TRBD1 matching 7 bases. The sequence was obtained from a female donor with multiple sclerosis, enrolled in a pregnancy study. CDR3 loop: CASSRQGLSTYEQYF. CDR3 DNA: TGTGCCAGTAGTCGACAGGGCCTAAGTACCTACGAGCAGTACTTC.